The source of this T cell receptor beta chain is a study of blood T cell repertoires in COVID-19. Sequencing was performed with immunoSEQ multiplex PCR; in TCRdb, only in-frame clones are kept and a portion is missing. The profile shows some 350,000 clones, over 80% of them singletons. The sample taken for sequencing was peripheral blood. This receptor was identified in a woman between 45 and 60 years old with COVID-19, enrolled during active disease.

CDR3 nucleotides: TGTGCCAGCAGTTACCCAGCGGGAGAGACCTACGAGCAGTACTTC. Translated: CASSYPAGETYEQYF. V gene TRBV6-6 combines with J gene TRBJ2-7, with TRBD2 matching 8 bases. CDR1 is MNHNY, CDR2 SVGAGI, per germline (reference sequence). This CDR3 is 15 amino acids long. V lost 2 bases, J lost 2 bases, and 5 bases stayed unmatched.